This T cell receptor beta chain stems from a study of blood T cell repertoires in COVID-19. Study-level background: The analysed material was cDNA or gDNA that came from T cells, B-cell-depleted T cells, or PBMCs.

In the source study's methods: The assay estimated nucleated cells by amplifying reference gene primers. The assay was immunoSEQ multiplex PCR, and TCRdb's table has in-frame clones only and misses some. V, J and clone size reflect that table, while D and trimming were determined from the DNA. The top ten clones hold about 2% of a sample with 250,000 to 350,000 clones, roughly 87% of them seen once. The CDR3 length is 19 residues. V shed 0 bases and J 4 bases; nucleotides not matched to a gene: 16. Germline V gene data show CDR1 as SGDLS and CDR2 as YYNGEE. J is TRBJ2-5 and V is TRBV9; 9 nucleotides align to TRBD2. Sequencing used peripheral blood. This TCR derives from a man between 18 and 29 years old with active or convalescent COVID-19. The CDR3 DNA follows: TGTGCCAGCAGCGTAGGTGGGTTGGCGGGGGGGCCGACGGGAGAGACCCAGTACTTC. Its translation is CASSVGGLAGGPTGETQYF.